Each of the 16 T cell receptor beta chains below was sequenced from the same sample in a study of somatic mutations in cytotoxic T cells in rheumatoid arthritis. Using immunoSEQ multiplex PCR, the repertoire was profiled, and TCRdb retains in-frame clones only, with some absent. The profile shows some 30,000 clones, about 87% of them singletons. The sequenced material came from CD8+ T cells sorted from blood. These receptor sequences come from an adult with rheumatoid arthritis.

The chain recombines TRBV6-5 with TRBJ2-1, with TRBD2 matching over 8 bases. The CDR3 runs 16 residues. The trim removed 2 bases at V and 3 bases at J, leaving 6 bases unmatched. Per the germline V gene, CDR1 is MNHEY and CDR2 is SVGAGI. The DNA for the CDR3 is TGTGCCAGCAGTTACCTTAGCGGGGTAGGCTACAATGAGCAGTTCTTC. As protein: CASSYLSGVGYNEQFF.

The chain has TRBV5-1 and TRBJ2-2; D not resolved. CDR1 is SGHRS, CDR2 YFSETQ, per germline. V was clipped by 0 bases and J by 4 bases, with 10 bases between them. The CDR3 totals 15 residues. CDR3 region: CASSLVGAGTGELFF. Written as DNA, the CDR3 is TGCGCCAGCAGCTTGGTCGGAGCAGGCACCGGGGAGCTGTTTTTT.

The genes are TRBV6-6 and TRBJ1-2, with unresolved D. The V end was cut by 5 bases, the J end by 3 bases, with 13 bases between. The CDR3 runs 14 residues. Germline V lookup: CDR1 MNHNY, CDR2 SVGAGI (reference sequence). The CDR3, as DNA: TGTGCCAGCAGTACCGGGGTGGGATACTATGGCTACACCTTC. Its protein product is CASSTGVGYYGYTF.

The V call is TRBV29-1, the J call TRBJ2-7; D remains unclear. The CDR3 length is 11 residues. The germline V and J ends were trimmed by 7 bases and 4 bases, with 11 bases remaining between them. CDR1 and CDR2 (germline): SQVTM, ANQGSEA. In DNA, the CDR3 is TGCAGCGCGGTGGAACAGTACGAGCAGTACTTC. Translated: CSAVEQYEQYF.

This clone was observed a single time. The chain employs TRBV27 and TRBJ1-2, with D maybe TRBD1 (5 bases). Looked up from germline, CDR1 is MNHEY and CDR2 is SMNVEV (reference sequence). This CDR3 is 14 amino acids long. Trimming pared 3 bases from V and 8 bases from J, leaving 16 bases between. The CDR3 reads CASSFTGGGRGYTF. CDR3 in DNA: TGTGCCAGCAGTTTCACTGGTGGGGGAAGGGGCTACACCTTC.

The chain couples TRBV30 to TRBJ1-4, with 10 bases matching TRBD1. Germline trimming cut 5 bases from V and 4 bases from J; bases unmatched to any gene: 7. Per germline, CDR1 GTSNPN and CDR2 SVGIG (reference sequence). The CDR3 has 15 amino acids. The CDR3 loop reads CAWATGGDLNEKLFF. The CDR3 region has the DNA TGTGCCTGGGCGACAGGGGGCGACCTTAATGAAAAACTGTTTTTT.

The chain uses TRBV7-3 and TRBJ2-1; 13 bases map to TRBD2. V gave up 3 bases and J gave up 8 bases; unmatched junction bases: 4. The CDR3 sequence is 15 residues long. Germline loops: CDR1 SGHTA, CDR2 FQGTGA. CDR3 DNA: TGTGCCAGCAGCTTTGGACTAGCGGGAGTCGATGAGCAGTTCTTC. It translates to CASSFGLAGVDEQFF.

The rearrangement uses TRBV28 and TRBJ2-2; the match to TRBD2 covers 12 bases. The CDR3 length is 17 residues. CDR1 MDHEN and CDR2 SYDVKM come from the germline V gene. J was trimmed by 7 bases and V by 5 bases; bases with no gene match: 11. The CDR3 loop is CASSPLAGGQRGGELFF. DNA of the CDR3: TGTGCCAGCAGTCCCCTAGCGGGAGGGCAGAGGGGCGGGGAGCTGTTTTTT. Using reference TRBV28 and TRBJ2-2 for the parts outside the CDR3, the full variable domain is DVKVTQSSRYLVKRTGEKVFLECVQDMDHENMFWYRQDPGLGLRLIYFSYDVKMKEKGDIPEGYSVSREKKERFSLILESASTNQTSMYLCASSPLAGGQRGGELFFGEGSRLTVL.

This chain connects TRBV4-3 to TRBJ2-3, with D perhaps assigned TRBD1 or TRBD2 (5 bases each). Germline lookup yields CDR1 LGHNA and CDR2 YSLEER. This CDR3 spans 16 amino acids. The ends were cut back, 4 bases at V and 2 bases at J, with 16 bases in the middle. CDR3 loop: CASSPRDHGITDTQYF. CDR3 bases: TGCGCCAGCAGCCCTCGGGACCACGGAATCACAGATACGCAGTATTTT.

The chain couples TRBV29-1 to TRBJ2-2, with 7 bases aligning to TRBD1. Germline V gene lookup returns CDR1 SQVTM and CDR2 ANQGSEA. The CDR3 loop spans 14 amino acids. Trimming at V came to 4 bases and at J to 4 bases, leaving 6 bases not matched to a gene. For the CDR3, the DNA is TGCAGCGTTGGCCCGACAGGGTTCACCGGGGAGCTGTTTTTT. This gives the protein CSVGPTGFTGELFF.

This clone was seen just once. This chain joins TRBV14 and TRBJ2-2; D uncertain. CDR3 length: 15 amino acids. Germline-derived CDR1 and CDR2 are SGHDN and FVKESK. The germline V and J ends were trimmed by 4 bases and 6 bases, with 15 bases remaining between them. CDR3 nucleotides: TGTGCCAGCAGCCCCATCGGTTATCACGCCGGGGAGCTGTTTTTT. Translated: CASSPIGYHAGELFF.

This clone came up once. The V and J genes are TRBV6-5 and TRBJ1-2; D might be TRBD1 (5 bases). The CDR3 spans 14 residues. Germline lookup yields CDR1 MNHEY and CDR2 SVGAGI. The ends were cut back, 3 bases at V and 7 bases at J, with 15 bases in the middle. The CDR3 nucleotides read TGTGCCAGCAGTTATGGGCAGGGTCTTTCTGGCTACACCTTC. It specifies CASSYGQGLSGYTF.

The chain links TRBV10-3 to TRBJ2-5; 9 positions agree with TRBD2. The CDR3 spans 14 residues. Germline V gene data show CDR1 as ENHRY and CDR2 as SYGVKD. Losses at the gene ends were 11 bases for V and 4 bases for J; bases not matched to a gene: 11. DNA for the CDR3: TGTGCCTCCTCTAACAGCGGGGGGCGAGAGACCCAGTACTTC. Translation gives CASSNSGGRETQYF.

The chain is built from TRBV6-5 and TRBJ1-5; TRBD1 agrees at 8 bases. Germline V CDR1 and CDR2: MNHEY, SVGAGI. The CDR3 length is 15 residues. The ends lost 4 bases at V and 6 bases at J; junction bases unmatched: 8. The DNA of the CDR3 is TGTGCCAGCAGTTCAGGCAGGGGGCTCGGTCAGCCCCAGCATTTT. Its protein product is CASSSGRGLGQPQHF.

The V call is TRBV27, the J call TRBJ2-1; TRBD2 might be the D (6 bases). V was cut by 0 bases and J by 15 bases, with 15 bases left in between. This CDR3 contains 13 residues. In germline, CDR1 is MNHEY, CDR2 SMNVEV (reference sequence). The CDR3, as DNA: TGTGCCAGCAGTTTATCTGTCGGCTGGGAGGCGTTCTTC. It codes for CASSLSVGWEAFF.

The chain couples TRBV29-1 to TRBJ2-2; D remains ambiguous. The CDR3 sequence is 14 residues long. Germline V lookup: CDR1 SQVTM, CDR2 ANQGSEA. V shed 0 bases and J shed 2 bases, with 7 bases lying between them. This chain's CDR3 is CSVEDGGNTGELFF. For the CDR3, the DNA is TGCAGCGTTGAAGATGGCGGAAACACCGGGGAGCTGTTTTTT.